The 6 T cell receptor beta chains presented below share a single source sample, sequenced in a study of cytomegalovirus exposure and HLA in healthy donors (TCRdb year 2017). Library method: the immunoSEQ multiplex PCR assay. A mixture of 60 forward primers for TCR Vbeta segments and 13 reverse primers for TCR Jbeta segments was used in the multiplex PCR. TCRdb obtained this table from immuneACCESS and retained in-frame rearrangements with V and J assigned. These tables miss some clones; where compared with another copy, unresolved V genes account for less than half of the shortfall, and the remainder is unexplained. This sample gives roughly 130,000 clones in total; about three quarters of them show up just once. The ten largest clones add up to under 1.5% of the sample. The sequencing input was PBMCs. These receptors were collected from a male donor in good health and CMV-seropositive.

This sequence joins TRBV28 and TRBJ2-1; the D gene is possibly TRBD1 (8 bases). The V gene lost 5 bases and the J gene lost 7 bases, with 15 bases spanning the gap. The CDR3 covers 14 residues. Germline loops: CDR1 MDHEN, CDR2 SYDVKM. The CDR3 nucleotides are TGTGCCAGCAGTGCAAACAGGGGGGGAAATGAGCAGTTCTTC. Translated: CASSANRGGNEQFF.

The gene calls are TRBV27 and TRBJ1-2; TRBD1 matches at 8 bases. The ends lost 5 bases at V and 2 bases at J; junction bases unmatched: 4. CDR3 length equals 14 residues. Germline-derived CDR1 and CDR2 are MNHEY and SMNVEV (reference sequence). The CDR3 spells CASSPSGGNYGYTF. In DNA form, the CDR3 reads TGTGCCAGCAGTCCATCAGGGGGCAACTATGGCTACACCTTC.

V and J are TRBV27 and TRBJ2-7; TRBD1 matches 11 bases. There are 15 residues in the CDR3. Germline V gives CDR1 MNHEY, CDR2 SMNVEV (reference sequence). V shed 3 bases, J shed 3 bases, and the junction held 4 bases outside the gene matches. The CDR3 region has the DNA TGTGCCAGCAGTTTCGGGACAGGGGGGAACTACGAGCAGTACTTC. Translation: CASSFGTGGNYEQYF.

The chain uses TRBV7-9 and TRBJ1-1, with a possible D match to TRBD1 (5 bases). The CDR3 runs 17 residues. Trimming took off 6 bases at V and 7 bases at J, with 27 bases between the two ends. CDR1 is SEHNR and CDR2 is FQNEAQ in the germline V gene (reference sequence). The DNA for the CDR3 is TGTGCCAGCAGTCCACCTCGGATGGGGCCAGGAATAGGTGAAGCTTTCTTT. This translates into CASSPPRMGPGIGEAFF.

The rearrangement joins TRBV21-1 to TRBJ2-3; the table's D gene call, TRBD2, was not cross checked with the DNA. TRBV21-1 is annotated as a pseudogene. The CDR3 is 18 residues long. CDR3: CASSKEASGARHTDTQYF. CDR3 DNA: TGTGCCAGCAGCAAAGAGGCTAGCGGGGCGAGACACACAGATACGCAGTATTTT.

The chain links TRBV15 to TRBJ1-6, with 11 bases identical to TRBD1. Germline CDR1 reads LNHNV; CDR2 reads YYDKDF (reference sequence). This CDR3 is 17 amino acids long. V lost 6 bases, J lost 6 bases, and 10 bases stayed unmatched. The CDR3 region has the DNA TGTGCCACCAGTCTTCCATGGACAGGGGGCGGTAATTCACCCCTCCACTTT. Translating it yields CATSLPWTGGGNSPLHF.